The T cell receptor beta chain described here comes from a study of CXCR3-negative and CXCR3-positive naive CD8 T cells. Study-level points and caveats: Naive cells, whether CXCR3-negative or CXCR3-positive, had similar TRBV-TRBJ usage, while memory cells differed. Fresh PBMCs were used in most assays, and CXCR3 expression partially decreased after cryopreservation. CXCR3-expressing naive cells carried TRB CDR3s more hydrophobic than those of CXCR3-negative naive cells.

The germline V gene encodes CDR1 SNHLY and CDR2 FYNNEI. This CDR3 comprises 14 residues. A remark on this clonotype: Its target is unknown.

Among CD8+ T cells, naive ones were CD45RO-CCR7+CD27+CD95-. Libraries were UMI-labeled 5' RACE TRB cDNA. From the 5' RACE reads, TCRdb lists one entry per CDR3 protein and no DNA. The table for this sample gives 6,000 to 8,000 distinct CDR3 sequences. The chain employs TRBV2 and TRBJ2-3; TCRdb's D call of TRBD2 is untestable without DNA. The sequence derives from a human donor in good health. Some clones in this sample may be carry-over from other donors' samples. Input material: naive CXCR3- CD8+ T cells from blood. As for subset: CD45RO-CCR7+CD27+CD95- naive CD8+ T cells lacking CXCR3 (TNR3-). The CDR3 sequence is CASIGSGGTDTQYF.